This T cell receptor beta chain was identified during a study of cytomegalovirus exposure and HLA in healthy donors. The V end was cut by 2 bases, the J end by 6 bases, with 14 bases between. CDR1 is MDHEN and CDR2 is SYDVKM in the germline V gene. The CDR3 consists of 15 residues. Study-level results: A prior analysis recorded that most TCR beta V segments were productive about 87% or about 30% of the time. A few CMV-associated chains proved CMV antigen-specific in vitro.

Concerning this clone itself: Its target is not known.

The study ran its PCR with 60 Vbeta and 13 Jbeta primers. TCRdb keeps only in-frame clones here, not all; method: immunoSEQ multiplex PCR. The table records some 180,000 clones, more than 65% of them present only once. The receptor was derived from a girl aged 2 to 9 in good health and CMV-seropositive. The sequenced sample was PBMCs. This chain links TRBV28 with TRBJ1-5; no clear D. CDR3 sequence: CASSLIRGRSQPQHF. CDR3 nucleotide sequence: TGTGCCAGCAGTTTAATCCGGGGAAGGAGTCAGCCCCAGCATTTT.